This T cell receptor beta chain was observed in a study of technical replicates of blood from a few donors. Germline V CDR1 and CDR2: MGHRA, YSYEKL. Trimming cost V 1 base and J 7 bases, with 25 bases left between them. This CDR3 comprises 19 residues. Clones were sequenced by immunoSEQ multiplex PCR, and TCRdb holds only the in-frame ones, with some missing. The profile shows just over 95,000 clones, 95% of them singletons. Sequencing used T cells isolated from PBMCs. This TCR came from a human donor in good health. This chain joins TRBV4-1 and TRBJ2-2; a weak D match, TRBD1 (6 bases). The CDR3 region has the DNA TGCGCCAGCAGCCAAGGGGCCTTCAACAGGGAGCCTCCGGGCGGGGAGCTGTTTTTT. The encoded protein is CASSQGAFNREPPGGELFF.